This T cell receptor (beta chain) is from a study of T cells in tuberculosis. Germline assignment: CDR1 MGHDK and CDR2 SYGVNS. CDR3 length: 16 amino acids. Trimming cost V 3 bases and J 3 bases, with 17 bases left between them. Study-wide points: Active tuberculosis cases were adults; controls were adolescents. Smaller distances to GMM-specific TCRs suggested their expansion in active tuberculosis.

At study entry, adolescents had tuberculin skin tests and IGRA screening. The protocol was immunoSEQ multiplex PCR, while the TCRdb copy is restricted to in-frame clones and leaves out a portion. Here the sample spans 20,000 to 25,000 clones, 90% to 95% being singletons. Note on this clone: Its antigen is still unknown.

The chain employs TRBV25-1 and TRBJ1-2; a weak D match, TRBD1 (5 bases). The TCR sequence derives from a donor aged 10-29 years with latent tuberculosis or without tuberculosis infection. Some clones in this sample may be carry-over from other donors' samples. Input material: PBMCs. CDR3 sequence reads: CASSDSVWGSYYGYTF. CDR3 bases: TGTGCCAGCAGTGATTCGGTTTGGGGCAGCTACTATGGCTACACCTTC.